The clone carrying this T cell receptor beta chain appeared a single time. The data derive from a study of PD-L1 blockade in urothelial cancer. Study context: The authors examined blood 3 weeks (second dose) and 6 weeks after treatment start.

Trimming left V 1 base short and J 1 base short, with 7 bases between. The CDR3 spans 14 residues. Germline assignment: CDR1 MNHEY and CDR2 SMNVEV (reference sequence). Using immunoSEQ multiplex PCR, the repertoire was profiled, and TCRdb retains in-frame clones only, with some absent. The data contain 55,000 to 80,000 clones, around 81% of them singletons. Documented time point: pretreatment peripheral blood. Sequences were derived from PBMCs, sampled around atezolizumab (anti-PD-L1) treatment. This sequence originates from a man aged 70 or older with urothelial cancer. The chain combines TRBV27 with TRBJ1-1; TRBD1 might be the D (5 bases). CDR3 residues: CASSLWGSNTEAFF. The CDR3 bases are TGTGCCAGCAGTTTATGGGGCTCGAACACTGAAGCTTTCTTT.